These 20 T cell receptor beta chains share one sample of origin, sequenced in a study of metastatic and nonmetastatic thyroid tumors. Each patient went into thyroid surgery without having received any treatment. TCRdb re-called the PCR reads through MiXCR. The repertoire has about 15,000 clones, around 25% of them found once; the top ten carry 9% to 15%. Sequencing input: tumor tissue. These receptors came from a female donor with papillary thyroid cancer or a benign thyroid nodule (not recorded which). Some clones in this sample may be carry-over from other donors' samples.

The chain employs TRBV3-1 and TRBJ2-7, with D hard to call. V shed 3 bases and J shed 2 bases, with 5 bases lying between them. This CDR3 region has 12 residues. The V gene's germline CDR1 is LGHDT and CDR2 YNNKEL (reference sequence). CDR3 sequence: CASSQEPYEQYF. The DNA of the CDR3 is TGTGCCAGCAGCCAGGAACCCTACGAGCAGTACTTC.

This clone was counted at least ten times. The chain is built from TRBV7-9 and TRBJ2-1; 10 positions match TRBD2. The J segment lost 8 bases and the V segment lost 4 bases, leaving 8 bases of the junction unmatched. CDR3 size: 15 residues. Germline assignment: CDR1 SEHNR and CDR2 FQNEAQ (reference sequence). The CDR3 loop is CASSSLRLAGDEQFF. The CDR3 DNA is TGTGCCAGCAGCTCCCTCAGACTAGCGGGTGATGAGCAGTTCTTC. Full variable domain (outside the CDR3, taken from reference TRBV7-9 and TRBJ2-1): DTGVSQNPRHKITKRGQNVTFRCDPISEHNRLYWYRQTLGQGPEFLTYFQNEAQLEKSRLLSDRFSAERPKGSFSTLEIQRTEQGDSAMYLCASSSLRLAGDEQFFGPGTRLTVL.

This clone is labeled as medium-sized. CDR3 nucleotide sequence: TGCGCCAGCAGCCTACAGGGGGCTCGGGAGCAGTACTTC. It encodes CASSLQGAREQYF. The chain has TRBV4-1 and TRBJ2-7; TRBD1 matches 9 bases. The germline gives CDR1 MGHRA, CDR2 YSYEKL. This CDR3 has 13 amino acids. V lost 4 bases to trimming and J lost 7 bases; unmatched junction nucleotides: 5.

The V and J genes are TRBV7-3 and TRBJ1-2; TRBD1 matches 7 bases. The junction had 4 bases not matched to a gene; V was cut back by 1 base and J by 2 bases. Germline V gene data show CDR1 as SGHTA and CDR2 as FQGTGA. CDR3 length: 15 amino acids. CDR3 sequence (DNA): TGTGCCAGCAGCTTAAGGCAGGGGGAGAACTATGGCTACACCTTC. Translating it yields CASSLRQGENYGYTF.

This clone was seen once. The rearrangement links TRBV18 to TRBJ1-5; D is ambiguous. The germline V gene encodes CDR1 KGHSH and CDR2 LQKENI. The V end was cut by 5 bases, the J end by 5 bases, with 10 bases between. The CDR3 loop spans 13 amino acids. This chain's CDR3 is CASSETAYQPQHF. For the CDR3, the DNA is TGTGCCAGCTCAGAAACCGCCTATCAGCCCCAGCATTTT.

This clone occurred a few times. The chain combines TRBV2 with TRBJ2-5, with D possibly being TRBD2 (5 bases). V lost 6 bases and J 5 bases, leaving 13 bases between the germline ends. Germline V gene sequence: CDR1 SNHLY, CDR2 FYNNEI. The CDR3 is 13 residues long. CDR3: CASSPGIVETQYF. The CDR3 region has the DNA TGTGCCAGCAGCCCCGGGATAGTTGAGACCCAGTACTTC.

This clone was counted between two and nine times. The chain links TRBV9 to TRBJ2-2; the D gene is possibly TRBD2 (6 bases). Germline lookup yields CDR1 SGDLS and CDR2 YYNGEE. V was pared by 5 bases and J by 6 bases, with 20 bases between. This CDR3 has 16 amino acids. The CDR3 sequence: CASSGLRLSGAGELFF. CDR3 nucleotides: TGTGCCAGCAGTGGTCTTAGACTATCGGGAGCCGGGGAGCTGTTTTTT.

Many counts were recorded for this clone. Possible read error: a much larger clone is one base away. This sample includes further DNA sequences coding for the same CDR3. The chain links TRBV9 to TRBJ1-1, with a weak D call TRBD1 (6 bases). There are 12 residues in the CDR3. Germline CDR1 reads SGDLS; CDR2 reads YYNGEE. The germline V and J ends were trimmed by 2 bases and 11 bases, with 13 bases remaining between them. This CDR3 is CASSVAAGVAFF. In DNA, the CDR3 is TGTGCCAGCAGCGTGGCTGCAGGGGTGGCTTTCTTT. Filled out from reference TRBV9 and TRBJ1-1, the complete variable domain reads DSGVTQTPKHLITATGQRVTLRCSPRSGDLSVYWYQQSLDQGLQFLIQYYNGEERAKGNILERFSAQQFPDLHSELNLSSLELGDSALYFCASSVAAGVAFFGQGTRLTVV.

This clone has only a few counts. V usage is TRBV12-3 or TRBV12-4 and J usage is TRBJ2-7; 13 bases are a match to TRBD2. CDR3 length: 18 residues. J was trimmed by 2 bases and V by 6 bases; bases with no gene match: 13. The CDR3 spells CASSPTPGLAGATYEQYF. CDR3 nucleotide sequence: TGTGCCAGCAGCCCAACACCTGGACTAGCGGGAGCTACCTACGAGCAGTACTTC.

Note on this clone: A single base separates this from a much larger clone, so it may be a read error. The rearrangement links TRBV6-1 to TRBJ2-6; 7 positions match TRBD1. The CDR3 spans 15 residues. The germline CDR1 and CDR2 sequences are MNHNS and SASEGT. CDR3 sequence: CASTQQGRRANFLTF. CDR3 DNA sequence: TGTGCCAGCACCCAACAGGGGCGCAGGGCCAACTTCCTGACTTTC.

The V call is TRBV7-9, the J call TRBJ1-6; D is uncertain. Trimming cost V 4 bases and J 6 bases, with 7 bases left between them. Germline loops: CDR1 SEHNR, CDR2 FQNEAQ (reference sequence). The CDR3 runs 13 residues. The CDR3 DNA reads TGTGCCAGCAGCTCCGGACCTAATTCACCCCTCCACTTT. Its translation is CASSSGPNSPLHF.

The chain links TRBV20-1 to TRBJ2-3, with D tentatively TRBD2 (7 bases). Trimming removed 5 bases from V and 3 bases from J, with 18 bases in between. The CDR3 sequence is 15 residues long. Germline CDR1 and CDR2: DFQATT and SNEGSKA (reference sequence). This CDR3 is CSASGGGICTDTQYF. The CDR3, as DNA: TGCAGTGCTTCGGGGGGCGGTATTTGTACAGATACGCAGTATTTT.

This clone was picked up many times. J is TRBJ2-3 and V is TRBV20-1; D ambiguous. The CDR3 runs 13 residues. The germline V and J ends were trimmed by 0 bases and 2 bases, with 6 bases remaining between them. CDR1 is DFQATT and CDR2 is SNEGSKA in the germline V gene (reference sequence). CDR3 bases: TGCAGTGCTAGAGATCTCTTCACAGATACGCAGTATTTT. Protein sequence: CSARDLFTDTQYF.

At least ten counts were recorded for this clone. The rearrangement uses TRBV20-1 and TRBJ1-2, with TRBD1 identical over 7 bases. The CDR3 has 12 residues. Germline V gene sequence: CDR1 DFQATT, CDR2 SNEGSKA (reference sequence). V lost 6 bases and J lost 3; bases outside the gene matches: 4. CDR3 in amino acids: CSATTGDYGYTF. The CDR3 DNA follows: TGCAGTGCAACTACAGGGGACTATGGCTACACCTTC.

This clone is labeled medium-sized. The rearrangement joins TRBV4-1 to TRBJ1-6; D unresolved. The V and J ends lost 0 bases and 10 bases respectively, with 13 bases between them. Germline V gene data show CDR1 as MGHRA and CDR2 as YSYEKL. The CDR3 is 15 residues long. The CDR3 DNA reads TGCGCCAGCAGCCAAGAGGCAGGTCGGAGCTCACCCCTCCACTTT. It yields the protein CASSQEAGRSSPLHF.

The V gene is TRBV6-5, the J gene TRBJ1-1; a weak D match, TRBD1 (6 bases). The V end was cut by 2 bases, the J end by 5 bases, with 9 bases between. This CDR3 region has 13 residues. Germline loops: CDR1 MNHEY, CDR2 SVGAGI. DNA of the CDR3: TGTGCCAGCAGTTACGGGGGGCGTACTGAAGCTTTCTTT. Residues: CASSYGGRTEAFF.

This clone was counted many times. The same CDR3 can be traced to other DNA sequences in this sample. The chain recombines TRBV6-1 with TRBJ1-4, with no clear D. The germline CDR1 and CDR2 sequences are MNHNS and SASEGT. V lost 2 bases to trimming and J lost 0 bases, with 13 bases between them. The CDR3 is 17 residues long. The CDR3 loop is CASSEQPHFATNEKLFF. CDR3 bases: TGTGCCAGCAGTGAACAGCCCCACTTTGCAACTAATGAAAAACTGTTTTTT.

This clone is categorized as medium-sized. The chain employs TRBV20-1 and TRBJ1-3; the match to TRBD1 covers 7 bases. The CDR3 has 18 residues. Looked up from germline, CDR1 is DFQATT and CDR2 is SNEGSKA (reference sequence). Trimming at V came to 3 bases and at J to 3 bases, leaving 17 bases not matched to a gene. The DNA of the CDR3 is TGCAGTGCTAGCCTACCTTCACCGGGACAGCTTTATGGAAACACCATATATTTT. Translation gives CSASLPSPGQLYGNTIYF.

Ten or more counts support this clone. The chain couples TRBV7-9 to TRBJ1-4, with D possibly being TRBD1 (6 bases). Germline CDR1 and CDR2: SEHNR and FQNEAQ (reference sequence). The germline V and J ends were trimmed by 1 base and 8 bases, with 11 bases remaining between them. The CDR3 runs to 14 residues. CDR3 nucleotide sequence: TGTGCCAGCAGCTTAGAACAGGGAAACGAAAAACTGTTTTTT. Translating gives CASSLEQGNEKLFF.

This clone is deemed medium-sized. This chain joins TRBV19 and TRBJ1-1; tentatively, D is TRBD1 (5 bases). The germline V gene has CDR1 LNHDA and CDR2 SQIVND (reference sequence). The V end was cut by 5 bases, the J end by 9 bases, with 16 bases between. This CDR3 is 13 amino acids long. The CDR3 is CASSLGLRSQAFF. CDR3 bases: TGTGCCAGTAGTTTGGGACTTCGATCTCAAGCTTTCTTT.